Listed below are T cell receptor beta chains from one sample, sequenced in a study of blood T cell repertoires in COVID-19. This table comes from immunoSEQ multiplex PCR, and its TCRdb copy is limited to in-frame clones, with some not included. The data show 120,000 to 150,000 clones, over 75% seen once. The sample was peripheral blood. Every receptor here comes from a young man with COVID-19, enrolled during active disease. Both conserved end residues are part of each CDR3. Fields, in order: J gene, clone size, D gene, V gene, CDR3 protein, CDR3 DNA. A D gene is named only where the DNA matches it firmly. The listing skips clone size in some rows; elsewhere it reads once, few, many or a size class.

TRBJ2-5 | - | TRBD2 | TRBV11-3 | CASSPGLAVQETQYF | TGTGCCAGCAGCCCGGGACTAGCGGTTCAAGAGACCCAGTACTTC
TRBJ1-3 | - | - | TRBV5-4 | CASSREGSAIYF | TGTGCCAGCAGCCGGGAGGGGAGCGCCATATATTTT
TRBJ2-6 | - | - | TRBV9 | CASSVGSLATSGANVLTF | TGTGCCAGCAGCGTAGGAAGCCTAGCGACCTCTGGGGCCAACGTCCTGACTTTC
TRBJ1-4 | - | - | TRBV19 | CASSGAGTKEKLFF | TGTGCCAGTAGTGGTGCTGGGACAAAGGAAAAACTGTTTTTT
TRBJ1-5 | - | - | TRBV12-3/TRBV12-4 | CASSPGNQPQHF | TGTGCCAGCAGCCCGGGGAATCAGCCCCAGCATTTT
TRBJ1-2 | - | - | TRBV29-1 | CSVDPKLTYTF | TGCAGCGTTGACCCTAAGCTAACCTACACCTTC
TRBJ2-1 | - | TRBD1 | TRBV5-1 | CASSLLNRGSREQFF | TGCGCCAGCAGCTTGTTAAACAGGGGGTCTCGTGAGCAGTTCTTC
TRBJ2-7 | - | TRBD1 | TRBV25-1 | CASRGLLAGGEQYF | TGTGCCAGCAGGGGGCTCCTCGCAGGGGGCGAGCAGTACTTC
TRBJ2-5 | - | TRBD2 | TRBV7-9 | CASSPRTSGREETQYF | TGTGCCAGCAGCCCCCGGACTAGCGGGAGGGAAGAGACCCAGTACTTC
TRBJ2-7 | - | TRBD2 | TRBV7-8 | CASSLAIRRGLGIAGEHEQYF | TGTGCCAGCAGCTTAGCTATACGACGGGGGCTCGGTATAGCGGGAGAACACGAGCAGTACTTC
TRBJ2-3 | - | TRBD1 | TRBV28 | CASSPIWGGQGARNTDTQYF | TGTGCCAGCAGTCCTATTTGGGGGGGACAGGGGGCTCGAAACACAGATACGCAGTATTTT
TRBJ2-6 | - | TRBD1 | TRBV7-2 | CASSFGTVYSGANVLTF | TGTGCCAGCAGCTTCGGGACAGTGTACTCTGGGGCCAACGTCCTGACTTTC
TRBJ2-5 | - | TRBD2 | TRBV4-3 | CASSQDRRGRETQYF | TGCGCCAGCAGCCAAGATAGGCGGGGGAGGGAGACCCAGTACTTC
TRBJ1-1 | - | - | TRBV5-4 | CASSLVQGSPEAFF | TGTGCCAGCAGCTTGGTCCAGGGTAGCCCTGAAGCTTTCTTT
TRBJ1-1 | - | - | TRBV28 | CASSLGDTTNTEAFF | TGTGCCAGCAGCCTTGGGGACACGACGAACACTGAAGCTTTCTTT
TRBJ1-1 | - | - | TRBV19 | CASTPLKRGVRTEAFF | TGTGCCAGTACCCCACTCAAGCGGGGGGTCCGGACTGAAGCTTTCTTT
TRBJ2-5 | - | TRBD2 | TRBV7-6 | CASSLAGGSGRGTQYF | TGTGCCAGCAGCTTAGCGGGCGGGAGCGGAAGAGGGACCCAGTACTTC
TRBJ2-1 | - | TRBD1 | TRBV19 | CASSLGQGFAYEQFF | TGTGCCAGTAGTCTGGGACAGGGGTTTGCATATGAGCAGTTCTTC
TRBJ1-1 | - | TRBD1 | TRBV28 | CASSLWGDRLNTEAFF | TGTGCCAGCAGTTTATGGGGGGACAGATTAAACACTGAAGCTTTCTTT
TRBJ1-2 | - | TRBD1 | TRBV27 | CASSLRQGVSGYTF | TGTGCCAGCAGTTTAAGACAGGGGGTTTCTGGCTACACCTTC
TRBJ1-3 | - | - | TRBV5-4 | CASSLDRVGNTIYF | TGTGCCAGCAGCTTGGACAGAGTGGGAAACACCATATATTTT
TRBJ2-1 | - | - | TRBV27 | CASSWGREQFF | TGTGCCAGCAGTTGGGGGAGGGAGCAGTTCTTC
TRBJ1-1 | - | TRBD1 | TRBV7-3 | CASSVQGARDTEAFF | TGTGCCAGCAGCGTCCAGGGGGCCCGTGACACTGAAGCTTTCTTT
TRBJ2-7 | few | - | TRBV7-9 | CASSFHTSSYEQYF | TGTGCCAGCAGCTTCCACACCTCCTCCTACGAGCAGTACTTC
TRBJ2-1 | - | TRBD1 | TRBV13 | CASSLFGDRRSYNEQFF | TGTGCCAGCAGCTTATTTGGGGACAGGAGAAGCTACAATGAGCAGTTCTTC
TRBJ2-1 | - | TRBD1 | TRBV27 | CASTRQGYNEQFF | TGTGCCAGCACCCGACAGGGCTACAATGAGCAGTTCTTC
TRBJ2-7 | - | TRBD2 | TRBV4-2 | CASSLTGLAGGQYF | TGTGCCAGCAGCCTCACCGGACTAGCGGGAGGGCAGTACTTC
TRBJ2-3 | - | - | TRBV24-1 | CATSGPGVETDTQYF | TGTGCCACCAGTGGCCCAGGGGTAGAAACAGATACGCAGTATTTT
TRBJ1-6 | - | - | TRBV7-8 | CASSSRTATYNSPLHF | TGTGCCAGCAGCTCTCGGACAGCCACCTATAATTCACCCCTCCACTTT
TRBJ2-7 | - | - | TRBV6-2/TRBV6-3 | CASSGHRDTTYEQYF | TGTGCCAGCAGTGGCCACCGGGACACCACCTACGAGCAGTACTTC
TRBJ2-1 | - | TRBD2 | TRBV5-1 | CASSLRGLAGGLSSYNEQFF | TGCGCCAGCAGCTTACGAGGTCTAGCGGGAGGTCTTAGCTCCTACAATGAGCAGTTCTTC
TRBJ1-1 | - | - | TRBV19 | CASIERGTEAFF | TGTGCCAGTATAGAACGGGGAACTGAAGCTTTCTTT
TRBJ2-7 | - | - | TRBV21-1 | CASSKARGLAYEQYF | TGTGCCAGCAGCAAGGCAAGGGGTCTGGCCTACGAGCAGTACTTC
TRBJ1-1 | - | - | TRBV7-6 | CASSVRQNTEAFF | TGTGCCAGCAGCGTGCGACAGAACACTGAAGCTTTCTTT
TRBJ2-1 | - | - | TRBV9 | CASSDGLSSYNEQFF | TGTGCCAGCAGCGACGGTCTTAGCTCCTACAATGAGCAGTTCTTC
TRBJ1-2 | - | - | TRBV6-5 | CASSYSPGREFYGYTF | TGTGCCAGCAGTTACTCGCCGGGACGGGAGTTCTATGGCTACACCTTC
TRBJ1-3 | once | - | TRBV7-2 | CASSLVLGLRNTIYF | TGTGCCAGCAGCTTAGTTCTGGGGCTGAGAAACACCATATATTTT
TRBJ2-3 | once | TRBD2 | TRBV28 | CASSFGTSGRVTQYF | TGTGCCAGCAGTTTCGGGACTAGCGGGAGAGTTACGCAGTATTTT